This T cell receptor (beta chain) appears in the sequencing data of a study of T cells in Graves' hyperthyroidism and ophthalmopathy. Study background: Before treatment of any kind, peripheral blood was taken at initial diagnosis.

Exclusion followed for patients with uncontrolled infection, other autoimmune disease, pregnancy or lactation. Diagnostic assessment was based on clinical symptoms, serum thyroxine and TRAb, thyroid ultrasound and orbital computed tomography. About 10 ml fresh peripheral blood yielded the PBMCs. TCR beta CDR3 regions were amplified from RNA. Carried out on the TCR CDR3, a first-round RT-PCR used the HTBI primer set. TCRdb reprocessed the multiplex PCR reads with MiXCR, giving one entry per CDR3 protein. Here the sample spans hundreds of thousands of distinct CDR3 sequences, 15% to 20% being singletons. This CDR3 comprises 14 residues. V was shortened by 0 bases and J by 1 base, with 7 bases between the two germline ends. Per the germline V gene, CDR1 is SGDLS and CDR2 is YYNGEE.

The sequenced sample was blood. This receptor was obtained from a man in his forties with Graves' ophthalmopathy. The J gene is TRBJ1-2, the V gene TRBV9; D unresolved. CDR3 loop: CASSVDPGNYGYTF. CDR3 bases: TGTGCCAGCAGCGTAGATCCGGGTAACTATGGCTACACCTTC.